This T cell receptor beta chain came from a study of blood T cells in healthy people across ages. In the study overall: About one barcoded beta molecule per two T cells came from capture by template switching.

Then a second PCR, running roughly 7 to 11 cycles, was carried out with a sample-barcoded 5' primer and a J-beta primer mix. TCRdb re-derived calls from the 5' RACE reads in MiXCR, one entry per CDR3 protein. Here the sample spans roughly 800,000 distinct CDR3 sequences, over 45% being singletons. This clonotype came up once. The antigen is unknown. Study-wide results and caveats: TCR beta diversity per million T cells fell roughly linearly with age. Naive CD4+ cells and diversity were both higher in long-lived donors than in aged donors. In the absence of known donor CMV status, changes in expanded clonotypes were possibly confounded.

Germline V gene lookup returns CDR1 LGHNA and CDR2 YNFKEQ. The CDR3 runs to 13 residues. The clonotype was recovered from a man aged 25-40 years in good health. The sequenced material came from blood. V and J are TRBV4-2 and TRBJ2-4; D gene ambiguous. The better agreement between TRBJ2-5 and the DNA end casts doubt on the J call. Here the CDR3 DNA reads TGTGCCAGCAGCCAATCTGAGTGGAAGACCCAGTACTTC. This encodes CASSQSEWKTQYF.